The 14 T cell receptor beta chains below all came from one sample that was sequenced in a study of OX40 agonist ivuxolimab in advanced cancers. Method: immunoSEQ multiplex PCR; TCRdb's copy keeps in-frame clones and lacks some. The table lists approximately 70,000 clones, 82% of them singletons. Sequences were derived from CD4+ or CD8+ T cells sorted from blood, sampled in a trial of the OX40 agonist ivuxolimab. Receptor source: an adult with an advanced solid tumor such as melanoma, head and neck, liver or kidney cancer.

This chain connects TRBV28 to TRBJ2-3; 8 nucleotides match TRBD1. V lost 1 base, J lost 1 base, and 4 bases stayed unmatched. Germline CDR1 and CDR2: MDHEN and SYDVKM. CDR3 size: 16 residues. This CDR3 is CASSLLPGQGTDTQYF. The CDR3 DNA is TGTGCCAGCAGTTTATTGCCGGGACAGGGCACAGATACGCAGTATTTT. Complete variable domain (other parts from reference TRBV28 and TRBJ2-3): DVKVTQSSRYLVKRTGEKVFLECVQDMDHENMFWYRQDPGLGLRLIYFSYDVKMKEKGDIPEGYSVSREKKERFSLILESASTNQTSMYLCASSLLPGQGTDTQYFGPGTRLTVL.

This chain uses TRBV30 with TRBJ1-3; D is undetermined. The CDR3 totals 12 residues. Trimming removed 1 base at V and 1 base at J, with 2 bases between. The germline gives CDR1 GTSNPN, CDR2 SVGIG (reference sequence). The CDR3 region is CAWSGSGNTIYF. DNA of the CDR3: TGTGCCTGGAGTGGATCTGGAAACACCATATATTTT.

This sequence joins TRBV9 and TRBJ1-3; 9 bases agree with TRBD1. V lost 4 bases, J lost 6 bases, and 5 bases stayed unmatched. CDR1 is SGDLS and CDR2 is YYNGEE in the germline V gene. The CDR3 runs 14 residues. Here the CDR3 DNA reads TGTGCCAGCAGCCCCCGGACAGGGGTAAACACCATATATTTT. This sequence encodes CASSPRTGVNTIYF.

The gene calls are TRBV19 and TRBJ1-1; D gene uncertain. The V end lost 8 bases, the J end lost 3 bases, and 10 bases lay between the germline ends. This CDR3 comprises 12 residues. Germline V lookup: CDR1 LNHDA, CDR2 SQIVND (reference sequence). The CDR3 DNA follows: TGTGCCAGTGCAGGTCCCTACACTGAAGCTTTCTTT. Translating gives CASAGPYTEAFF.

The V gene is TRBV27, the J gene TRBJ2-7; D unresolved. CDR1 and CDR2 (germline): MNHEY, SMNVEV (reference sequence). The germline V and J ends were trimmed by 5 bases and 0 bases, with 11 bases remaining between them. The CDR3 loop spans 14 amino acids. The DNA for the CDR3 is TGTGCCAGCAGTCCCACAAGTACCTCCTACGAGCAGTACGTC. Amino acids: CASSPTSTSYEQYV.

A single count supports this clone. The chain combines TRBV6-6 with TRBJ1-2; D unresolved. Trimming removed 7 bases from V and 5 bases from J, with 14 bases in between. This CDR3 region has 13 residues. Germline CDR1 and CDR2: MNHNY and SVGAGI (reference sequence). The CDR3 is CASTERGGYGYTF. CDR3 DNA: TGTGCCAGCACGGAAAGAGGCGGATATGGCTACACCTTC.

The J gene is TRBJ1-1, the V gene TRBV7-2, with 7 bases matching TRBD1. Per germline, CDR1 SGHTA and CDR2 FQGNSA. Unmatched junction bases numbered 11, after V lost 5 bases and J lost 11 bases. The CDR3 runs to 13 residues. The CDR3 loop reads CASSAEQGRVAFF. The CDR3 region has the DNA TGTGCCAGCAGCGCCGAACAGGGGCGGGTGGCTTTCTTT. The full variable domain, rest sourced from reference TRBV7-2 and TRBJ1-1, is GAGVSQSPSNKVTEKGKDVELRCDPISGHTALYWYRQSLGQGLEFLIYFQGNSAPDKSGLPSDRFSAERTGGSVSTLTIQRTQQEDSAVYLCASSAEQGRVAFFGQGTRLTVV.

J is TRBJ1-4 and V is TRBV6-5; 7 positions agree with TRBD1. From germline, CDR1 is MNHEY and CDR2 SVGAGI. The CDR3 covers 14 residues. V gave up 2 bases and J gave up 10 bases; unmatched junction bases: 7. Here the CDR3 DNA reads TGTGCCAGCAGTTACAGGGGGCGCGGGGGAAAACTGTTTTTT. Residues: CASSYRGRGGKLFF.

CDR3 in DNA: TGTGCCAGCACGTCCGGGGCGGATGCTTTCTTT. As protein: CASTSGADAFF. The V gene is TRBV2, the J gene TRBJ1-1, with D possibly TRBD1 on 5 matching bases. The CDR3 extends over 11 amino acids. Trimming stripped 7 bases from V and 11 bases from J, with 14 bases between. Germline CDR1 is SNHLY and CDR2 is FYNNEI.

This sequence joins TRBV10-3 and TRBJ2-7; D not resolved. Germline values: CDR1 ENHRY, CDR2 SYGVKD. Deletions cut 0 bases from V and 1 base from J, with 10 bases between. This CDR3 is 15 amino acids long. CDR3 in DNA: TGTGCCATCAGTGAGTCGTTCAGCCTTTCCTACGAGCAGTACTTC. It is translated as CAISESFSLSYEQYF.

This rearrangement joins TRBV6-1 to TRBJ2-7; the match to TRBD1 covers 9 bases. Germline V lookup: CDR1 MNHNS, CDR2 SASEGT. The CDR3 is 13 residues long. With 6 bases clipped from V and 5 bases from J, the junction kept 5 bases outside the gene matches. The CDR3 DNA reads TGTGCCAGCAGGGGACAGGGAGTGGACGAGCAGTACGTC. Encoded protein: CASRGQGVDEQYV.

This clone occurred a few times. The V gene is TRBV11-2, the J gene TRBJ2-3; 10 bases match TRBD2. This CDR3 is built from 16 residues. CDR1 is SGHAT, CDR2 FQNNGV, per germline. After removal of 1 base from V and 6 bases from J, the junction contained 7 bases not matched to a gene. CDR3 amino acids: CASSLGGLAGVDTQYF. For the CDR3, the DNA is TGTGCCAGCAGCTTAGGAGGGCTAGCGGGAGTCGATACGCAGTATTTT.

The rearrangement joins TRBV18 to TRBJ1-1, with 7 bases fitting TRBD1. Germline CDR1 reads KGHSH; CDR2 reads LQKENI. The ends lost 5 bases at V and 4 bases at J; junction bases unmatched: 7. The CDR3 is 14 amino acids. The CDR3 reads CASSDSGGVTEAFF. The CDR3 DNA is TGTGCCAGCTCAGATTCAGGGGGGGTCACTGAAGCTTTCTTT.

V usage is TRBV6-1 and J usage is TRBJ1-2; no clear D gene. Germline-derived CDR1 and CDR2 are MNHNS and SASEGT. The CDR3 is 13 residues long. V lost 5 bases and J 3 bases, leaving 10 bases between the germline ends. The chain's CDR3 is CASSPREDYGYTF. CDR3 sequence (DNA): TGTGCCAGCAGTCCCCGCGAGGACTATGGCTACACCTTC.